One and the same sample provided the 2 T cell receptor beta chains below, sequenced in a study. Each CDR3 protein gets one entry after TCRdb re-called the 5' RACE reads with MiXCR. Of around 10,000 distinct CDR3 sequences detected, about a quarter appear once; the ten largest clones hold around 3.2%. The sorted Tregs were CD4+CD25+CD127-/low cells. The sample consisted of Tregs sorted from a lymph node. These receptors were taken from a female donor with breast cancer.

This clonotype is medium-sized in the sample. Written as DNA, the CDR3 is TGTGCCAGCAGCCACACTCGGACTAGCGGGAGCAGGTCCTACGAGCAGTACTTC. It encodes CASSHTRTSGSRSYEQYF. The chain links TRBV13 to TRBJ2-7, with 13 bases fitting TRBD2. This CDR3 has 18 residues. The V and J ends lost 5 bases and 1 base, in that order; junction bases with no gene match: 11. CDR1 and CDR2 from the germline V gene are PRHDT and FYEKMQ (reference sequence).

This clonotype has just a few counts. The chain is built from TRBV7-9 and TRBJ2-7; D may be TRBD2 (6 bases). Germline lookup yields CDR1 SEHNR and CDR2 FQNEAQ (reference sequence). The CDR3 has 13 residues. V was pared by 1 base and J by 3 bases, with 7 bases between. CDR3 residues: CASSLVGGYEQYF. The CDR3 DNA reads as TGTGCCAGCAGCTTAGTGGGGGGCTACGAGCAGTACTTC. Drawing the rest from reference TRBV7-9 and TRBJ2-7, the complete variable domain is DTGVSQNPRHKITKRGQNVTFRCDPISEHNRLYWYRQTLGQGPEFLTYFQNEAQLEKSRLLSDRFSAERPKGSFSTLEIQRTEQGDSAMYLCASSLVGGYEQYFGPGTRLTVT.